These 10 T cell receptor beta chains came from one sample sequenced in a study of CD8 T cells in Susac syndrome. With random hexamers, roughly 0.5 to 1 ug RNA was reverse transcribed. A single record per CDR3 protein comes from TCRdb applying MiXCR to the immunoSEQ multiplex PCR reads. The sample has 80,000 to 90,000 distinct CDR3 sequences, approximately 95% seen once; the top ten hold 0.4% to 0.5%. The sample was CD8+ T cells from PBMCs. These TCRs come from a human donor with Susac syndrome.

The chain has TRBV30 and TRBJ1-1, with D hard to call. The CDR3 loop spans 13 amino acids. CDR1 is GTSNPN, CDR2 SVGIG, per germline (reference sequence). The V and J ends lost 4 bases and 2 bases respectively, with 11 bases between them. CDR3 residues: CAWMGISNTEAFF. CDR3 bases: TGTGCCTGGATGGGGATTTCAAACACTGAAGCTTTCTTT.

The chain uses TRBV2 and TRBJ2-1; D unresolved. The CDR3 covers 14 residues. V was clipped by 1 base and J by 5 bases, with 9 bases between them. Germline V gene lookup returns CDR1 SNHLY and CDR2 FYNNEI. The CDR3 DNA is TGTGCCAGCAGTGAAGGCTATTTGGACAATGAGCAGTTCTTC. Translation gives CASSEGYLDNEQFF.

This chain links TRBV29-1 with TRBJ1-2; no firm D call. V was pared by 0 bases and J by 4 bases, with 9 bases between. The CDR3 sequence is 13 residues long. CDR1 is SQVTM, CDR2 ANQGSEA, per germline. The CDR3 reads CSVEDSGFYGYTF. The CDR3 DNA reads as TGCAGCGTTGAAGATTCCGGGTTCTATGGCTACACCTTC.

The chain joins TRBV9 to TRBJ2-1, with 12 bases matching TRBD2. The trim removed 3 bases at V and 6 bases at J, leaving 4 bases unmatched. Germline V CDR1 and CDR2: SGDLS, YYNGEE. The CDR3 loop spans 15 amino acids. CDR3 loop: CASSAASGRANEQFF. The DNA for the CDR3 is TGTGCCAGCAGCGCGGCTAGCGGGAGGGCCAATGAGCAGTTCTTC.

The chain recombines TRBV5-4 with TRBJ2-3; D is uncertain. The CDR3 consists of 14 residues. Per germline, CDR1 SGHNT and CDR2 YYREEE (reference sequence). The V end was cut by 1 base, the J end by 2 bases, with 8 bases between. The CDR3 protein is CASSLRRNTDTQYF. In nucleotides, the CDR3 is TGTGCCAGCAGCTTGAGGCGGAACACAGATACGCAGTATTTT.

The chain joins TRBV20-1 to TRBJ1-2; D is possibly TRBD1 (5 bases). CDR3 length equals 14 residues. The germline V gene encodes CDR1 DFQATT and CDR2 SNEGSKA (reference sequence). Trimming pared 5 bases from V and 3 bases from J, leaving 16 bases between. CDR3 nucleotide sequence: TGCAGTGCTGGCGATTGGGGCACGCACTATGGCTACACCTTC. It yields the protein CSAGDWGTHYGYTF.

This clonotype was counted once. The CDR3 DNA is TGCAGCGCCGTCGGACAGGGGGAGGGGGAAAAACTGTTTTTT. This codes for CSAVGQGEGEKLFF. The V call is TRBV29-1, the J call TRBJ1-4; 10 bases are a match to TRBD1. The J segment lost 8 bases and the V segment lost 7 bases, leaving 10 bases of the junction unmatched. The germline V gene encodes CDR1 SQVTM and CDR2 ANQGSEA. The CDR3 covers 14 residues.

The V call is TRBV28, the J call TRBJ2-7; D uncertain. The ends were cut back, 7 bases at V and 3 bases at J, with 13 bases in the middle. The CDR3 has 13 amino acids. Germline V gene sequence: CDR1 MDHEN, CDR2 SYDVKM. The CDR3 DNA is TGTGCCAGCAAGGCCGGATCGATCTACGAGCAGTACTTC. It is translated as CASKAGSIYEQYF.

The CDR3 spells CSALGSLAGTAGKETQYF. For the CDR3, the DNA is TGCAGCGCCCTAGGGTCCCTAGCGGGAACGGCGGGGAAAGAGACCCAGTACTTC. The chain couples TRBV29-1 to TRBJ2-5; the match to TRBD2 covers 9 bases. The V gene end was trimmed by 7 bases and the J gene end by 3 bases; junction bases not matched to a gene: 21. Germline CDR1 and CDR2: SQVTM and ANQGSEA. This CDR3 has 18 residues.

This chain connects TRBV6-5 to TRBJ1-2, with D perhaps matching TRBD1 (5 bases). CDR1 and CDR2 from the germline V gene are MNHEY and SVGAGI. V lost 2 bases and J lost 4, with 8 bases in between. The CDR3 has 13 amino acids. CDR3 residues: CASSYGGFYGYTF. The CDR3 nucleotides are TGTGCCAGCAGTTACGGGGGATTCTATGGCTACACCTTC.